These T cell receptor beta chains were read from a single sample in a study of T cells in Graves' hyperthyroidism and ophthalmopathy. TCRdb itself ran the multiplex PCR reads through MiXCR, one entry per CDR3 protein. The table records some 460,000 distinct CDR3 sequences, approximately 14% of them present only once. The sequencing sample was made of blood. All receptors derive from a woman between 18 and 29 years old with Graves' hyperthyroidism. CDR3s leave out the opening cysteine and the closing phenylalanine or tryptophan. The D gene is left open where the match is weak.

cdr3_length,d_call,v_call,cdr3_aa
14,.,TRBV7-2,ASSANKGRGNQPQH
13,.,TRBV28,ASSPGTASNQPQH
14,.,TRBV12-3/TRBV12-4,ASSLTTNLAKNIQY
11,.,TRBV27,ASSLRSQLGYT
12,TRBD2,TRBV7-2,ASSLTSGVATQY
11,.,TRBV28,ASSFWGSGELF
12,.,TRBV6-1,ASTLTLGIAEAF
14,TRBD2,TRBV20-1,SATTRRTSGYNEQF
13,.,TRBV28,ASRPGLLLDNGQF
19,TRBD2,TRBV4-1,ASSQDPPRPQLAGSGDTQY
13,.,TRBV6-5,ASSYSLGAGNTIY
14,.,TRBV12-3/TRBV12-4,ASRSGEAGGWETQY
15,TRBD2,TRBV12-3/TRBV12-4,ASSFSGRPGSYNEQF
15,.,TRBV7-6,ASSLAPPNNIKNIQY
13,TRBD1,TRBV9,ASSVAGTGAGELF
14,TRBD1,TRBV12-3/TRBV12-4,ASSSVPGQGNTEAF
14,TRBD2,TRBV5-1,ASSFRTSGVPYEQY
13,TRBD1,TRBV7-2,ASSFGPGTAYEQY
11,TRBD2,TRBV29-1,SVFLAGVREQY
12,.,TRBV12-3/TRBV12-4,DSRRGDTYQPQH
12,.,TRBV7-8,ASSLNQVNTEAF
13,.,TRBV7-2,ASSRNLGQYNEQF
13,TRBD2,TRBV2,ASAGLAGSQETQY
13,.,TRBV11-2,ASSLFQTRDSEQF
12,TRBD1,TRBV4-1,ASSRDSLNQGNT
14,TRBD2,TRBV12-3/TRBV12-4,ASSLGRTSQNNEQF
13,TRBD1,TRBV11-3,ASSSFDRGLYGYT
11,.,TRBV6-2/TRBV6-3,ASSPGGLQPQH
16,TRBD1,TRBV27,ASRPQGQGAGARLGYT
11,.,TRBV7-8,ASSWGGTNGYT
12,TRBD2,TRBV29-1,SVTSGSPDNEQF
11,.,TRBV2,ASSEIHTGELF
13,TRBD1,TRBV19,ASSTRQGINYGYT
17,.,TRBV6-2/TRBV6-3,ASSYRVKLAGLFSYEQY
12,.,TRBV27,ASSLAAYNSPLH
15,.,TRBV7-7,ASSSLPGVTNTGELF
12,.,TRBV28,ASSSSPSYNEQF
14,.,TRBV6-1,ASSEALRAGNTEAF
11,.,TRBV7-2,ASSLGTTYEQY
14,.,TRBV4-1,ASSQGRGGLQETQY
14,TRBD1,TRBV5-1,ASSSGGTGEGDTQY
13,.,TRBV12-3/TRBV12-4,ASSLGFRERSPLH
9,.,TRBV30,AWRQGGGYT
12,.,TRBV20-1,SAGAAKGGEKLF
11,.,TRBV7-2,ASSSPVLDTQY
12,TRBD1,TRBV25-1,ASQSGGYTDTQY
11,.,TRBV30,AWRDISYNEQF
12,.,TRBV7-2,ASSPLSFTYEQY
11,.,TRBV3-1,ASSLTREGEQF